This passage covers 20 T cell receptor beta chains from one sample sequenced in a study of blood T cell repertoires in COVID-19. TCRdb keeps only in-frame clones here, not all; method: immunoSEQ multiplex PCR. The repertoire consists of more than 150,000 clones, with approximately 80% occurring once and the leading ten covering 9.5% to 15%. The sequencing sample was made of peripheral blood. The receptors originated from a woman of 80 years or more with COVID-19, enrolled during active disease.

As concerns this clone: Other DNA variants within this sample encode the same CDR3. This chain connects TRBV11-2 to TRBJ2-2, with 10 bases identical to TRBD2. Germline lookup yields CDR1 SGHAT and CDR2 FQNNGV. The CDR3 runs 16 residues. J gave up 0 bases and V 3 bases, and 1 base lay outside the gene matches. CDR3 DNA: TGTGCCAGCAGCTTTGGACTAGCGGCGAACACCGGGGAGCTGTTTTTT. Protein product: CASSFGLAANTGELFF.

The chain recombines TRBV18 with TRBJ2-5; 13 bases line up with TRBD2. The V and J ends lost 1 base and 4 bases, in that order; junction bases with no gene match: 6. CDR3 length: 17 amino acids. Looked up from germline, CDR1 is KGHSH and CDR2 is LQKENI. CDR3 nucleotide sequence: TGTGCCAGCTCACCACGATCAGGACTAGCGGGAGTAGAGACCCAGTACTTC. Protein: CASSPRSGLAGVETQYF.

This chain connects TRBV29-1 to TRBJ2-7; maybe TRBD1 (6 bases). Germline assignment: CDR1 SQVTM and CDR2 ANQGSEA. The CDR3 runs 12 residues. V lost 4 bases and J lost 0, with 7 bases in between. CDR3 DNA sequence: TGCAGCGTTGGGGACACCTCCTACGAGCAGTACTTC. Its protein product is CSVGDTSYEQYF.

This chain joins TRBV5-8 and TRBJ2-1, with TRBD2 identical over 9 bases. Germline CDR1 and CDR2: SGHTS and YDEGEE. With 7 bases clipped from V and 0 bases from J, the junction kept 14 bases outside the gene matches. The CDR3 has 18 amino acids. CDR3 in amino acids: CASPPGTSRSSSYNEQFF. In nucleotides, the CDR3 is TGTGCCAGCCCCCCTGGGACTAGCCGATCTAGCTCCTACAATGAGCAGTTCTTC.

The genes are TRBV7-6 and TRBJ2-1; 8 bases are a match to TRBD2. Germline V gene data show CDR1 as SGHVS and CDR2 as FNYEAQ. This CDR3 comprises 15 residues. V gave up 3 bases and J gave up 6 bases; unmatched junction bases: 7. The CDR3 is CASSFRAGALNEQFF. CDR3 DNA: TGTGCCAGCAGCTTTAGAGCGGGAGCCCTCAATGAGCAGTTCTTC.

This chain joins TRBV10-3 and TRBJ2-7, with 10 bases aligning to TRBD2. With 6 bases clipped from V and 3 bases from J, the junction kept 2 bases outside the gene matches. Per the germline V gene, CDR1 is ENHRY and CDR2 is SYGVKD. The CDR3 has 13 residues. The CDR3 region is CAISASGSYEQYF. As DNA, the CDR3 is TGTGCCATCAGCGCTAGCGGGAGCTACGAGCAGTACTTC.

This chain joins TRBV18 and TRBJ1-4; D is perhaps TRBD1 (5 bases). The CDR3 loop spans 15 amino acids. Germline V gene data show CDR1 as KGHSH and CDR2 as LQKENI. V was shortened by 3 bases and J by 5 bases, with 13 bases between the two germline ends. The CDR3 DNA is TGTGCCAGCTCACCGAGACAGACCATGAATGAAAAACTGTTTTTT. Translating it yields CASSPRQTMNEKLFF. Full variable domain (rest looked up from reference TRBV18 and TRBJ1-4): NAGVMQNPRHLVRRRGQEARLRCSPMKGHSHVYWYRQLPEEGLKFMVYLQKENIIDESGMPKERFSAEFPKEGPSILRIQQVVRGDSAAYFCASSPRQTMNEKLFFGSGTQLSVL.

This clone has just a few counts. The chain links TRBV6-5 to TRBJ2-1, with TRBD2 matching 7 bases. Per the germline V gene, CDR1 is MNHEY and CDR2 is SVGAGI. V shed 10 bases and J 1 base; nucleotides not matched to a gene: 7. The CDR3 has 14 residues. CDR3 sequence (DNA): TGTGCCACCTCCGTGGGGGGGTCCTACAATGAGCAGTTCTTC. Its protein product is CATSVGGSYNEQFF.

The V and J genes are TRBV7-6 and TRBJ2-5; 9 positions match TRBD1. Trimming removed 5 bases from V and 6 bases from J; junction bases left unmatched: 10. Per germline, CDR1 SGHVS and CDR2 FNYEAQ. The CDR3 has 15 amino acids. The DNA of the CDR3 is TGTGCCAGCAGCCCCCAGGGACAGGGTATCCAGACCCAGTACTTC. Translation gives CASSPQGQGIQTQYF.

J is TRBJ2-1 and V is TRBV5-5; 8 positions agree with TRBD1. J was trimmed by 4 bases and V by 0 bases; bases with no gene match: 0. The CDR3 contains 14 residues. The germline V gene encodes CDR1 SGHKS and CDR2 YYEKEE (reference sequence). CDR3 nucleotides: TGTGCCAGCAGCTTGGGGGACAGGTACAATGAGCAGTTCTTC. This encodes CASSLGDRYNEQFF.

The V gene is TRBV6-5, the J gene TRBJ2-7; TRBD1 agrees at 8 bases. The CDR3 covers 14 residues. Losses at the gene ends were 11 bases for V and 2 bases for J; bases not matched to a gene: 11. In germline, CDR1 is MNHEY, CDR2 SVGAGI. The CDR3 DNA reads TGTGCCGGACAGGGACCTCTGTACCCCTACGAGCAGTACTTC. Translating gives CAGQGPLYPYEQYF.

The V and J genes are TRBV11-2 and TRBJ2-3; 11 bases are shared with TRBD2. With V trimmed by 3 bases and J by 2 bases, 1 base remained unmatched. CDR1 is SGHAT and CDR2 is FQNNGV in the germline V gene. This CDR3 is built from 15 residues. Here the CDR3 reads CASSFSGGVTDTQYF. CDR3 DNA: TGTGCCAGCAGCTTTAGCGGGGGGGTCACAGATACGCAGTATTTT.

CDR3 sequence (DNA): TGTGCCAGCAGCGTCAACAGGGGGTCGGGCACTGAAGCTTTCTTT. This sequence encodes CASSVNRGSGTEAFF. The rearrangement uses TRBV5-4 and TRBJ1-1, with 8 positions matching TRBD1. CDR1 is SGHNT and CDR2 is YYREEE in the germline V gene (reference sequence). The CDR3 is 15 residues long. With V trimmed by 4 bases and J by 4 bases, 9 bases remained unmatched. Full variable domain (outside the CDR3, taken from reference TRBV5-4 and TRBJ1-1): ETGVTQSPTHLIKTRGQQVTLRCSSQSGHNTVSWYQQALGQGPQFIFQYYREEENGRGNFPPRFSGLQFPNYSSELNVNALELDDSALYLCASSVNRGSGTEAFFGQGTRLTVV.

This clone was observed once. CDR3 loop: CASSAQPGQIYNEQFF. The CDR3 nucleotides are TGTGCCAGCAGTGCCCAACCGGGACAGATCTACAATGAGCAGTTCTTC. V and J are TRBV27 and TRBJ2-1; 7 bases are shared with TRBD1. V shed 5 bases, J shed 3 bases, and the junction held 10 bases outside the gene matches. Germline V gene lookup returns CDR1 MNHEY and CDR2 SMNVEV (reference sequence). CDR3 length: 16 residues.

This chain connects TRBV28 to TRBJ2-1, with D perhaps matching TRBD2 (5 bases). The V and J ends lost 6 bases and 3 bases respectively, with 9 bases between them. The CDR3 loop spans 13 amino acids. Germline CDR1 reads MDHEN; CDR2 reads SYDVKM. CDR3 coding DNA: TGTGCCAGCAGAACCGGGGACTACAATGAGCAGTTCTTC. Its translation is CASRTGDYNEQFF.

The V call is TRBV6-5, the J call TRBJ1-5; 9 bases agree with TRBD1. After removal of 4 bases from V and 6 bases from J, the junction contained 10 bases not matched to a gene. The germline V gene has CDR1 MNHEY and CDR2 SVGAGI. CDR3 length: 16 amino acids. CDR3 nucleotide sequence: TGTGCCAGCAGTTCAAGGGACAGGGTTTCTTCTCAGCCCCAGCATTTT. As protein: CASSSRDRVSSQPQHF.

This chain joins TRBV7-2 and TRBJ2-5; 9 bases agree with TRBD1. The CDR3 totals 17 residues. Germline V gene sequence: CDR1 SGHTA, CDR2 FQGNSA. Germline trimming cut 1 base from V and 5 bases from J; bases unmatched to any gene: 11. The CDR3 here is CASSLGRGTGLYETQYF. The CDR3 region has the DNA TGTGCCAGCAGCTTAGGAAGGGGGACAGGGTTATATGAGACCCAGTACTTC.

This clone was seen only once. The V and J genes are TRBV6-1 and TRBJ2-3; 7 nucleotides line up with TRBD1. V lost 1 base, J lost 7 bases, and 5 bases stayed unmatched. In germline, CDR1 is MNHNS, CDR2 SASEGT. The CDR3 runs to 14 residues. The CDR3: CASSEGIGGYTQYF. Written as DNA, the CDR3 is TGTGCCAGCAGTGAAGGGATAGGGGGCTATACGCAGTATTTT.

V usage is TRBV18 and J usage is TRBJ1-1; D unresolved. CDR1 and CDR2 (germline): KGHSH, LQKENI. V dropped 3 bases and J dropped 1 base, with 6 bases sitting between them. The CDR3 contains 13 residues. CDR3 protein: CASSPRENTEAFF. CDR3 coding DNA: TGTGCCAGCTCACCCCGAGAGAACACTGAAGCTTTCTTT.

This chain joins TRBV6-5 and TRBJ1-1; the D gene is possibly TRBD1 (6 bases). CDR3 length equals 13 residues. V was shortened by 4 bases and J by 6 bases, with 12 bases between the two germline ends. Germline V gene lookup returns CDR1 MNHEY and CDR2 SVGAGI. As DNA, the CDR3 is TGTGCCAGCAGTTTCCAGGGGACCCCTGAAGCTTTCTTT. Its translation: CASSFQGTPEAFF.